The 10 T cell receptor beta chains in this list originate from one sample, sequenced in a study of patients and donors after allogeneic stem cell transplantation (TCRdb year 2020). Libraries came from RT-PCR. Data came from a NextSeq 550. In TCRdb, the public reads were trimmed at Q25 with fastp and aligned with MiXCR, with productive beta chains retained. Merged by CDR3 protein, the rows form single entries marked with the most common genes and DNA. The sample table holds 800,000 to 1,000,000 distinct CDR3 sequences, of which about a sixth were seen once. The ten largest account for 5% to 7.5% of the sample. Sequenced input: blood, either unsorted or a sorted T cell fraction (not recorded which). These TCRs come from a human donor who was either an allogeneic HSCT recipient or a stem cell or donor lymphocyte infusion donor (not recorded which). It is not recorded whose cells these are; they may come from a transplant donor.

V gene TRBV20-1 combines with J gene TRBJ2-7; 10 nucleotides match TRBD1. Looked up from germline, CDR1 is DFQATT and CDR2 is SNEGSKA (reference sequence). The CDR3 contains 15 residues. V gave up 6 bases and J gave up 3 bases; unmatched junction bases: 11. The CDR3 spells CSAMAGTGAVYEQYF. The CDR3 DNA reads TGCAGTGCGATGGCCGGGACAGGGGCGGTCTACGAGCAGTACTTC.

This clonotype was counted only a few times. The CDR3 DNA reads as TGTGCCAGCAGCCAGGGGTATGAGCAGTTCTTC. Its protein product is CASSQGYEQFF. The chain uses TRBV7-9 and TRBJ2-1; D possibly corresponds to TRBD1 (6 bases). The CDR3 loop spans 11 amino acids. The V gene lost 5 bases and the J gene lost 8 bases, with 7 bases spanning the gap. Germline values: CDR1 SEHNR, CDR2 FQNEAQ (reference sequence). Filled out from reference TRBV7-9 and TRBJ2-1, the complete variable domain reads DTGVSQNPRHKITKRGQNVTFRCDPISEHNRLYWYRQTLGQGPEFLTYFQNEAQLEKSRLLSDRFSAERPKGSFSTLEIQRTEQGDSAMYLCASSQGYEQFFGPGTRLTVL.

The chain couples TRBV5-1 to TRBJ2-7; D is uncertain. The CDR3 covers 15 residues. Deletions cut 4 bases from V and 2 bases from J, with 16 bases between. In germline, CDR1 is SGHRS, CDR2 YFSETQ. The CDR3 loop is CASSPPRTETYEQYF. The CDR3, as DNA: TGCGCCAGCAGCCCGCCACGGACGGAGACCTACGAGCAGTACTTC.

This clonotype was picked up a small number of times. The chain's CDR3 is CASSLIRRLNTEAFF. In nucleotides, the CDR3 is TGTGCCAGCAGCCTTATAAGGAGACTGAACACTGAAGCTTTCTTT. The chain combines TRBV28 with TRBJ1-1, with D unresolved. From germline, CDR1 is MDHEN and CDR2 SYDVKM. V was pared by 6 bases and J by 0 bases, with 14 bases between. This CDR3 has 15 residues.

This clonotype was detected ten times or more. The V call is TRBV28, the J call TRBJ2-2; possible D gene TRBD2, 6 bases. The CDR3 is made up of 17 amino acids. Trimming took 3 bases from V and 3 from J, leaving 17 bases between them. Per germline, CDR1 MDHEN and CDR2 SYDVKM. The CDR3 here is CASSFPRGAMDTGELFF. CDR3 nucleotide sequence: TGTGCCAGCAGTTTCCCCCGCGGGGCGATGGACACCGGGGAGCTGTTTTTT.

This clonotype appeared a few times. The J gene is TRBJ1-1, the V gene TRBV9, with 8 bases lining up with TRBD1. The CDR3 totals 12 residues. The germline V gene has CDR1 SGDLS and CDR2 YYNGEE. Trimming removed 3 bases from V and 7 bases from J; junction bases left unmatched: 2. The CDR3 DNA reads as TGTGCCAGCAGCGCTGGACAGGGTGAAGCTTTCTTT. It is translated as CASSAGQGEAFF.

A few counts support this clonotype. The genes are TRBV6-5 and TRBJ2-4, with no clear D. This CDR3 contains 14 residues. Germline V gene sequence: CDR1 MNHEY, CDR2 SVGAGI. The germline V and J ends were trimmed by 2 bases and 8 bases, with 13 bases remaining between them. In DNA form, the CDR3 reads TGTGCCAGCAGTTACAGCGACCGGGCTGACATTCAGTACTTC. It yields the protein CASSYSDRADIQYF.

This clonotype was seen just once. The chain uses TRBV12-3 or TRBV12-4 and TRBJ2-2; the match to TRBD1 covers 7 bases. Germline trimming cut 6 bases from V and 5 bases from J; bases unmatched to any gene: 6. This CDR3 is built from 14 residues. The CDR3 loop is CASSLKTGTGELFF. CDR3 nucleotides: TGTGCCAGCAGCCTTAAGACAGGGACCGGGGAGCTGTTTTTT.

This clonotype was detected a few times. This chain connects TRBV9 to TRBJ2-1; D unclear. Germline CDR1 and CDR2: SGDLS and YYNGEE. This CDR3 spans 16 amino acids. The V and J ends lost 0 bases and 0 bases respectively, with 10 bases between them. The CDR3: CASSVGPSSSYNEQFF. DNA of the CDR3: TGTGCCAGCAGCGTAGGTCCTTCCAGCTCCTACAATGAGCAGTTCTTC.

The chain joins TRBV20-1 to TRBJ2-3, with a tentative D call TRBD2 (5 bases). The CDR3 is 14 residues long. V was clipped by 6 bases and J by 7 bases, with 20 bases between them. CDR1 is DFQATT, CDR2 SNEGSKA, per germline (reference sequence). The CDR3 spells CSAPLPTGKNTQYF. Written as DNA, the CDR3 is TGCAGTGCCCCGCTGCCTACCGGGAAAAATACGCAGTATTTT.